Presented here are 5 T cell receptor beta chains from one specimen sequenced in a study of cytomegalovirus exposure and HLA in healthy donors. PCR employed 60 Vbeta and 13 Jbeta primers. The repertoire was sequenced with immunoSEQ multiplex PCR; TCRdb's copy has only in-frame clones and lacks some. The table has 220,000 or so clones, approximately 79% seen once. Sequencing input: PBMCs. These receptors all stem from a man aged 45 to 65 in good health and CMV-seronegative.

V gene TRBV19 combines with J gene TRBJ2-3; D not resolved. V was cut by 7 bases and J by 1 base, with 6 bases left in between. This CDR3 comprises 12 residues. CDR1 and CDR2 (germline): LNHDA, SQIVND (reference sequence). CDR3 nucleotides: TGTGCCAGTAATGGAGGCACAGATACGCAGTATTTT. Translating gives CASNGGTDTQYF.

This rearrangement joins TRBV6-5 to TRBJ1-2, with no clear D. The V gene's germline CDR1 is MNHEY and CDR2 SVGAGI. CDR3 size: 13 residues. Trimming shortened V by 6 bases and J by 0 bases, and 8 bases separated the two germline ends. The CDR3 protein is CASSPKTNYGYTF. The DNA of the CDR3 is TGTGCCAGCAGCCCTAAAACTAACTATGGCTACACCTTC.

The chain couples TRBV19 to TRBJ2-2, with D possibly TRBD2 on 6 matching bases. The CDR3 extends over 16 amino acids. The germline V gene has CDR1 LNHDA and CDR2 SQIVND (reference sequence). With 8 bases removed from V and 0 bases from J, the gap between germline ends came to 16 bases. The CDR3: CASRFSGDANTGELFF. DNA of the CDR3: TGTGCCAGTCGATTTTCGGGAGACGCGAACACCGGGGAGCTGTTTTTT.

This clone has only one observation. The rearrangement joins TRBV5-1 to TRBJ2-7; the match to TRBD2 covers 8 bases. The CDR3 runs 14 residues. The V gene end was trimmed by 4 bases and the J gene end by 2 bases; junction bases not matched to a gene: 5. Germline lookup yields CDR1 SGHRS and CDR2 YFSETQ. CDR3 residues: CASSREGVAYEQYF. The CDR3 DNA reads TGCGCCAGCAGCCGGGAGGGCGTCGCCTACGAGCAGTACTTC.

This chain links TRBV2 with TRBJ2-7, with 12 bases lining up with TRBD2. V was pared by 9 bases and J by 5 bases, with 5 bases of the junction left unmatched. This CDR3 region has 13 residues. Germline values: CDR1 SNHLY, CDR2 FYNNEI. In nucleotides, the CDR3 is TGTGCCAGTCTTACTAGCGGGAGGAACGAGCAGTACTTC. Its translation: CASLTSGRNEQYF.